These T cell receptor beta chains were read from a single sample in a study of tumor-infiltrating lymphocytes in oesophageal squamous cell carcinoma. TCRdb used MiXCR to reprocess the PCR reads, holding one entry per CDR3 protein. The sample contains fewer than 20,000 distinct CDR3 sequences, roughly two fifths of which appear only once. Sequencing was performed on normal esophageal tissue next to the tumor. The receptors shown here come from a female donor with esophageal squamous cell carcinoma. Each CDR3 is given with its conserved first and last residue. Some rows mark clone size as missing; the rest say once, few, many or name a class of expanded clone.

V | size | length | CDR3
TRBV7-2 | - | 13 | CASSFSGEDEQYF
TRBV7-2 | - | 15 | CASSFKVFSYNEQFF
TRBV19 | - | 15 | CASSIDKGLNQPQHF
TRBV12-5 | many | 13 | CATEKQGGTEAFF
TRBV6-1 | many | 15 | CASTDLAGGQETQYF
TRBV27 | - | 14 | CASSSWDNSYEQYF
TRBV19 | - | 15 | CASSILTGGNQPQHF
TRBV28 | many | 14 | CASSLGSRNEKLFF
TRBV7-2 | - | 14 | CASSLGGGLGEQFF
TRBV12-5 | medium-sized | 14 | CASGPRLEYTEAFF
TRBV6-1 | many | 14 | CASKRPGQGYEQYF
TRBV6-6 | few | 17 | CASSYTAGTHSYNEQFF
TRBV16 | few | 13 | CASSQSRGAEAFF
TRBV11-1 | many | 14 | CASSFPGRGNEQYF
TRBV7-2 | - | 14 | CASSFSGRGETQYF
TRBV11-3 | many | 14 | CASSNQGAGYEQYF
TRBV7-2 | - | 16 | CASSLAAGEPYNEQFF
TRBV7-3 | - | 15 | CASSFSSGGAGELYF
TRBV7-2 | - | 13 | CASSFNSYYEQYF
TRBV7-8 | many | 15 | CASSSQGWVRETQYF
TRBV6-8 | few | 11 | CASRKNEKLFF
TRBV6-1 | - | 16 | CASSFTSGRITDTQYF
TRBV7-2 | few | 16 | CASSLASDRGRGEQFF
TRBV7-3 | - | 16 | CASSLLPGLGRDEQFF
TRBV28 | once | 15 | CASSSDSAWRNIQYF
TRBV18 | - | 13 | CASSGGTGNTIYF
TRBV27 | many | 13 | CASSWTVRHEAFF
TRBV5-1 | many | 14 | CASSLFGGKETQYF
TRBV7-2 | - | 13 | CASSLVTIAEQYF
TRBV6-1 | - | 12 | CASWTLYLPLHF
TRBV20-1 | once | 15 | CSARDPTGTNQPQHF
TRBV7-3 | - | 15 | CASSSSLGLAGEQYF
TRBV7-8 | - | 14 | CASSLVSSYNEQFF
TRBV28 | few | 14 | CASSSPLLDNEQYF
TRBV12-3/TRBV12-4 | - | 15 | CASSRGTGNNSPLHF
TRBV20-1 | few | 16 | CSARAGETTAKNIQYF
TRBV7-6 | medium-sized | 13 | CASSTGGPYGYTF
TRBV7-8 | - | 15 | CASSLRDNSYNEQFF
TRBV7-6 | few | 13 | CASSQGRKETQYF
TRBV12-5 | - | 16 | CASGGGWTGSYNEQFF
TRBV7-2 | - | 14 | CASSLQDGLYEQYF
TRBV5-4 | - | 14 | CASSLISTDYGYTF
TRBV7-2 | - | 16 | CASSLALGRSNEKLFF
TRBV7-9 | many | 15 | CASIRPGRINNEQFF
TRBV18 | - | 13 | CASSLDSYVEQYF
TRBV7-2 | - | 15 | CASSFTSGRYNEQYF
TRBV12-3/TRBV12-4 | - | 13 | CASSLSLAREQYF
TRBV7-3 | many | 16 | CASSLTMGTGTDTQYF
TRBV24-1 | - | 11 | CATSDFHGYTF
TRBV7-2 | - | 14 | CASSPPTRNNEQYF
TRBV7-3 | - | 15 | CASSLAGANYNEQFF
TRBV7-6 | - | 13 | CASSLADQETQYF